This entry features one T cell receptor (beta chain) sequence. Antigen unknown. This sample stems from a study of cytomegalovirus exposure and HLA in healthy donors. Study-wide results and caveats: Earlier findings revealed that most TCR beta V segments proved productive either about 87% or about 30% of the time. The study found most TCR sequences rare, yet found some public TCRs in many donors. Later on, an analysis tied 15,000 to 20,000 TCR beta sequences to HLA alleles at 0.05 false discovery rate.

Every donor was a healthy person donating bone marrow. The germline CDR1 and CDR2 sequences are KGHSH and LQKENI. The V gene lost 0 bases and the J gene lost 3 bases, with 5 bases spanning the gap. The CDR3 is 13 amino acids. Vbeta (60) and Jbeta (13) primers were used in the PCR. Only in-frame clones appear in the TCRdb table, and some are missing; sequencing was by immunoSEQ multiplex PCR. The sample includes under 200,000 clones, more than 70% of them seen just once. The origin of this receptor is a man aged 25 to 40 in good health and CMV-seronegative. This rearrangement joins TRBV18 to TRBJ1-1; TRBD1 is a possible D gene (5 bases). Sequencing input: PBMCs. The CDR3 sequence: CASSPPGDTEAFF. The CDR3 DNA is TGTGCCAGCTCACCACCAGGGGACACTGAAGCTTTCTTT.